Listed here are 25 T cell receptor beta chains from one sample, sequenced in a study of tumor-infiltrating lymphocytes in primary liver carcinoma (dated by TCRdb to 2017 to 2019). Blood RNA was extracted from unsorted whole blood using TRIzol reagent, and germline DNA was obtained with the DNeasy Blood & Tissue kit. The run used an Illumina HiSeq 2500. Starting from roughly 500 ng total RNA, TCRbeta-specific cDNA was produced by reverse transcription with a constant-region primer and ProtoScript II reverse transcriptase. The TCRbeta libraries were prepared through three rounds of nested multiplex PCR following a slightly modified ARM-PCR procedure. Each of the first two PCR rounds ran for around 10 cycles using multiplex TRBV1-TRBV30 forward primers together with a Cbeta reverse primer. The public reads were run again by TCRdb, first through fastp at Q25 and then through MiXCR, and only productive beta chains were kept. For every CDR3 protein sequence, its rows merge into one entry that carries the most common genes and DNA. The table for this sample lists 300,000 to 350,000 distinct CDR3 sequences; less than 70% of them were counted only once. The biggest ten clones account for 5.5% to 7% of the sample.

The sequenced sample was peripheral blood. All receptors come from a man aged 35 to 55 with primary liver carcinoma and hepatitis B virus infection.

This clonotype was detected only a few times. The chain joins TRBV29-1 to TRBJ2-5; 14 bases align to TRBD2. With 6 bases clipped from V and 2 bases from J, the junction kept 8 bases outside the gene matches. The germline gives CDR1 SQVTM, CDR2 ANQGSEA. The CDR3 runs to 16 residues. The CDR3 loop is CSVTGTSGSSQETQYF. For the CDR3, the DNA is TGCAGCGTGACGGGGACTAGCGGGAGCTCACAAGAGACCCAGTACTTC. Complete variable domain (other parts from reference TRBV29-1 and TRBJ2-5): SAVISQKPSRDICQRGTSLTIQCQVDSQVTMMFWYRQQPGQSLTLIATANQGSEATYESGFVIDKFPISRPNLTFSTLTVSNMSPEDSSIYLCSVTGTSGSSQETQYFGPGTRLLVL.

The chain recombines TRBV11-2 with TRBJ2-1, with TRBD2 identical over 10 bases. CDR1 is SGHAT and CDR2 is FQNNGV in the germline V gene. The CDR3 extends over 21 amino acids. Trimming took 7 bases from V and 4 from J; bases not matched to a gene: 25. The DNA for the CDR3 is TGTGCCAGCATCCCAGGAGGGGTGCTAGCGGGGGCCAGCCCAATATACAATGAGCAGTTCTTC. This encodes CASIPGGVLAGASPIYNEQFF.

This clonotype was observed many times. CDR3 nucleotides: TGTGCCAGCAGCAAACGGCGACTAGCGGGAGGGGCCGAGCAGTACTTC. As protein: CASSKRRLAGGAEQYF. This chain connects TRBV13 to TRBJ2-7; 14 nucleotides agree with TRBD2. With V trimmed by 5 bases and J by 6 bases, 9 bases remained unmatched. The CDR3 has 16 residues. Germline V lookup: CDR1 PRHDT, CDR2 FYEKMQ (reference sequence).

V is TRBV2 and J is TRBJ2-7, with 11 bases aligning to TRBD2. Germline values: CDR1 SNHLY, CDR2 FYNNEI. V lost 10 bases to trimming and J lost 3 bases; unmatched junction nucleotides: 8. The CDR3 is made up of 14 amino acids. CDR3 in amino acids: CANRLLAGDYEQYF. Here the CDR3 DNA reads TGTGCCAACAGGTTACTAGCGGGAGACTACGAGCAGTACTTC.

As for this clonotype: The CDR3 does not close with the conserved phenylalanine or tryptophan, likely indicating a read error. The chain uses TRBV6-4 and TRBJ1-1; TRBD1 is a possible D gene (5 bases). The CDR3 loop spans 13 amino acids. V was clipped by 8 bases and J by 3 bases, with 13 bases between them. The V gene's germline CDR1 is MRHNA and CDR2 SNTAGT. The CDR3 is CASSAGFDTEAFS. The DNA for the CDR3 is TGTGCCAGCTCGGCAGGGTTCGACACTGAAGCTTTCTCT.

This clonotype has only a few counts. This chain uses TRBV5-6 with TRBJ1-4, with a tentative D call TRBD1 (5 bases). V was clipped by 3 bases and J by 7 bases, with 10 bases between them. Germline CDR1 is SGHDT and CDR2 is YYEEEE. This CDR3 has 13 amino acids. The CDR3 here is CASSSRVVEKLFF. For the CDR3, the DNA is TGTGCCAGCAGCTCCAGGGTGGTTGAAAAACTGTTTTTT.

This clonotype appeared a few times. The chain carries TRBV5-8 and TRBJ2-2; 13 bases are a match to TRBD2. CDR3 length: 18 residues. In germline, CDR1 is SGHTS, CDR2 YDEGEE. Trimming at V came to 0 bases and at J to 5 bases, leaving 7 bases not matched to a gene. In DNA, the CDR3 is TGTGCCAGCAGCTTGGTTGGACTAGCGGGAGCGTGGACCGGGGAGCTGTTTTTT. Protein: CASSLVGLAGAWTGELFF. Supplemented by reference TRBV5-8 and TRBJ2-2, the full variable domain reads EAGVTQSPTHLIKTRGQQATLRCSPISGHTSVYWYQQALGLGLQFLLWYDEGEERNRGNFPPRFSGRQFPNYSSELNVNALELEDSALYLCASSLVGLAGAWTGELFFGEGSRLTVL.

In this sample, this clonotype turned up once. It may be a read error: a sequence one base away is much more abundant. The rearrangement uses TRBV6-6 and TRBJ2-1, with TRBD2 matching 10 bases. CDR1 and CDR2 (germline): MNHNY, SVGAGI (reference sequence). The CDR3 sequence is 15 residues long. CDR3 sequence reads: CVSREREGLSHEQFF. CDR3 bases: TGTGTCAGCAGGGAGCGGGAGGGCCTATCTCATGAGCAGTTCTTC.

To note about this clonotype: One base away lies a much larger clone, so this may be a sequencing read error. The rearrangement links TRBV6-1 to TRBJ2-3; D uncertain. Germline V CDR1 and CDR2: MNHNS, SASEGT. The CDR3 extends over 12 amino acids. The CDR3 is CVSSENLDTQYF. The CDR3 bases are TGTGTCAGCAGTGAAAACTTAGATACGCAGTATTTT.

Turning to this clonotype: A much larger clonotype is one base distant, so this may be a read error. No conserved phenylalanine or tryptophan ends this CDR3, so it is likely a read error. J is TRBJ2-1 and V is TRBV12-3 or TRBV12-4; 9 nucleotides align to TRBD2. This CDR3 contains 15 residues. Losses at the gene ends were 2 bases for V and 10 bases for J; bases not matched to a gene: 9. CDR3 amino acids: CASSLFTSGQTEQFL. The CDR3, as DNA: TGTGCCAGCAGTTTATTTACTAGCGGGCAAACCGAGCAGTTCCTC.

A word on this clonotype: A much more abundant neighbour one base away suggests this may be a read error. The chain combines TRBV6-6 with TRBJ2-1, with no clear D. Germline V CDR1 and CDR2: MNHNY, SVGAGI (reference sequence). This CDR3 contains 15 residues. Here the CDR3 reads CASSYSEHSYKEQFF. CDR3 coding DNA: TGTGCCAGCAGTTACTCGGAACATTCCTACAAAGAGCAGTTCTTC.

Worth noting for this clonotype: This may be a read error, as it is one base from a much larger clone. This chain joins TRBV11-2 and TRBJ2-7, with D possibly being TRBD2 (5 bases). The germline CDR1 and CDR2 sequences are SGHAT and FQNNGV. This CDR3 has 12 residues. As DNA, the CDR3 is TGTACCAGCAGTACTAGCTCCTACGAGCAGTACTTC. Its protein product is CTSSTSSYEQYF.

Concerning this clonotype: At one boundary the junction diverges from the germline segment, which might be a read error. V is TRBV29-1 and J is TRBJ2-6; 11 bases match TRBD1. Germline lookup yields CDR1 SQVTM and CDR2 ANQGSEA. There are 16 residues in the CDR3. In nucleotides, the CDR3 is TGCAGCTTAGCGGGACAGGGGGATTCTGGGGCCAACGTGCTGACTTTC. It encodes CSLAGQGDSGANVLTF.

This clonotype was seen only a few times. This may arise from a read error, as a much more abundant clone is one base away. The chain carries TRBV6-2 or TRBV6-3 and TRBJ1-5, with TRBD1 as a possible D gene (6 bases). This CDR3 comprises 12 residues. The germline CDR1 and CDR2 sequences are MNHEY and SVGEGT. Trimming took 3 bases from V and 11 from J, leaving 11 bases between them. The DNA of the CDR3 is TGTGCCAGCAGTTATCAAGGACAGTCCCAGCATTTT. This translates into CASSYQGQSQHF.

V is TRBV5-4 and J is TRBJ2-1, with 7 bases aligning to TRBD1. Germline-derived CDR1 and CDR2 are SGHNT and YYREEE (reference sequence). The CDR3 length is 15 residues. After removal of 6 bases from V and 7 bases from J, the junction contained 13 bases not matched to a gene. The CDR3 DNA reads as TGTGCCAGCATCTCGCCCCAAGGGGGCGGGAATGAGCAGTTCTTC. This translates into CASISPQGGGNEQFF.

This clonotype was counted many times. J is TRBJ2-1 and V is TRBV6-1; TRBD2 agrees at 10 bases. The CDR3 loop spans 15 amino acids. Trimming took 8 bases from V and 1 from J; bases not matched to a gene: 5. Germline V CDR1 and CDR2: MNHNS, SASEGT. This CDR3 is CASFDSGRSYNEQFF. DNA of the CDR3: TGTGCCAGCTTCGATAGCGGGAGGTCCTACAATGAGCAGTTCTTC.

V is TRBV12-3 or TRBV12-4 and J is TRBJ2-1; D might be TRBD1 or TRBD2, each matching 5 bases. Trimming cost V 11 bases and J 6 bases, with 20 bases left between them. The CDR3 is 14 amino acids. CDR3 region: CAGKRGAASNEQFF. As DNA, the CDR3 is TGTGCCGGCAAAAGAGGGGCCGCGAGCAATGAGCAGTTCTTC.

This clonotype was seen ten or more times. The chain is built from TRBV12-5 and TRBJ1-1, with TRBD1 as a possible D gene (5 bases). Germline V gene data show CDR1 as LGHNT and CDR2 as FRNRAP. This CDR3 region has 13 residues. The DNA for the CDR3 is TGTGCCAGCATTCCCGGGGGGAATACTGAAGCTTTCTTT. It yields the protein CASIPGGNTEAFF.

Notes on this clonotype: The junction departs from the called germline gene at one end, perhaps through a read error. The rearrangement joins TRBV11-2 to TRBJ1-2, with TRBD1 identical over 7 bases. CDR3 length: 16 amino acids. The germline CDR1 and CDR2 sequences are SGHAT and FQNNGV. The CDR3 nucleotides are TGCGCCAGCAGCTTGGACCCGACAGGGTTAGGCTATGACTACACCTTC. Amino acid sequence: CASSLDPTGLGYDYTF.

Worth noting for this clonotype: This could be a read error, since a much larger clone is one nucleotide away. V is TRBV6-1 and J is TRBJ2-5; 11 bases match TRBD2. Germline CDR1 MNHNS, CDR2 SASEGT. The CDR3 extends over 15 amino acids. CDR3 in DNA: TGTGCCGGCAGTGAAGTAGCGGGAGGGCCAGAGACCCAGTACTTC. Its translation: CAGSEVAGGPETQYF.

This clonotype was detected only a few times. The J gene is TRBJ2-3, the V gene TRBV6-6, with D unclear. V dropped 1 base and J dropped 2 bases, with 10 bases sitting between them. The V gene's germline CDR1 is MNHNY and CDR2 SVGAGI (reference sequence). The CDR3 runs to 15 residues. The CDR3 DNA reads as TGTGCCAGCAGTTACTTGCTGCCATCCACAGATACGCAGTATTTT. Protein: CASSYLLPSTDTQYF.

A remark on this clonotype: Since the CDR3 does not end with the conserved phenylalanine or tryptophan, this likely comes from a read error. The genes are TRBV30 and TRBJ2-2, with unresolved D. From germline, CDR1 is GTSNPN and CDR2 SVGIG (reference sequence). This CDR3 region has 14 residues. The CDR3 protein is CAWSGLVGTWELFS. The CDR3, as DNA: TGTGCCTGGAGTGGACTCGTCGGCACCTGGGAGCTGTTTTCT.

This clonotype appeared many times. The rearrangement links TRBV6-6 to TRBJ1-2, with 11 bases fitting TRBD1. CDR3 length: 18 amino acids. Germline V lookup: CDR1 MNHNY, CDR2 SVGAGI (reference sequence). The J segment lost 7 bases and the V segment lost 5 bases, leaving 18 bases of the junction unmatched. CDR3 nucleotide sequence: TGTGCCAGCAGTCCTACCGGGACAGGGGGTAGCCAGCGTGGTGGCTACACCTTC. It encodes CASSPTGTGGSQRGGYTF.

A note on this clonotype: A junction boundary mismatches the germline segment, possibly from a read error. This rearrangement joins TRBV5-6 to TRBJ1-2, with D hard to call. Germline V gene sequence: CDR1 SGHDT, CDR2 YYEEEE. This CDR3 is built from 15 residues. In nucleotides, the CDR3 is TGCGCCCGCAGCTTGGTCCCCAAGTCTAACTATGGCTACACCTTC. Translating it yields CARSLVPKSNYGYTF.

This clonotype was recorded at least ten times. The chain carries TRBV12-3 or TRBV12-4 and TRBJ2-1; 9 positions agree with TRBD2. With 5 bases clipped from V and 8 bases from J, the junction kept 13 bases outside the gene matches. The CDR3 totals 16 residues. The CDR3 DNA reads TGTGCCAGCAGTCCCTGGGGTAGCGGGAGTTGGGATGAGCAGTTCTTC. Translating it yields CASSPWGSGSWDEQFF.